Listed here are 5 T cell receptor beta chains from one sample, sequenced in a study of CD8+ T cells in alopecia areata. The sequencing template was cDNA reverse transcribed from extracted RNA. Profiling relied on immunoSEQ multiplex PCR, and the TCRdb table lists in-frame clones only, not all of them. The sample has under 250,000 clones; roughly three fifths are singletons. The specimen sequenced was CD8+ T cells sorted from blood. These receptors all stem from a human donor in good health.

The chain carries TRBV9 and TRBJ2-1, with 10 bases fitting TRBD2. With V trimmed by 3 bases and J by 7 bases, 7 bases remained unmatched. Germline V gene lookup returns CDR1 SGDLS and CDR2 YYNGEE. The CDR3 sequence is 15 residues long. The CDR3 loop reads CASSAPSSGGNEQFF. As DNA, the CDR3 is TGTGCCAGCAGCGCCCCCAGTAGCGGGGGGAATGAGCAGTTCTTC.

The chain is built from TRBV27 and TRBJ2-7, with D perhaps matching TRBD1 (6 bases). Trimming left V 6 bases short and J 5 bases short, with 17 bases between. CDR3 size: 14 residues. CDR1 is MNHEY, CDR2 SMNVEV, per germline (reference sequence). The CDR3 reads CASRPNDRPNEQYF. The CDR3 nucleotides read TGTGCCAGCAGGCCCAACGACAGGCCGAACGAGCAGTACTTC.

This clone has a single count. The chain combines TRBV7-9 with TRBJ2-3; maybe TRBD2 (7 bases). The V and J ends lost 11 bases and 6 bases respectively, with 15 bases between them. The CDR3 is 12 amino acids. CDR1 SEHNR and CDR2 FQNEAQ come from the germline V gene (reference sequence). The CDR3 region is CAEGGPQDTQYF. CDR3 bases: TGTGCCGAGGGGGGGCCACAGGATACGCAGTATTTT.

A few counts support this clone. CDR3 amino acids: CASSLADLGQPQHF. The CDR3 DNA follows: TGTGCCAGCAGCTTAGCGGATCTGGGACAGCCCCAGCATTTT. The rearrangement joins TRBV7-9 to TRBJ1-5, with D unresolved. The CDR3 sequence is 14 residues long. Deletions cut 0 bases from V and 7 bases from J, with 10 bases between. Germline lookup yields CDR1 SEHNR and CDR2 FQNEAQ (reference sequence).

V usage is TRBV6-5 and J usage is TRBJ2-7, with TRBD1 identical over 11 bases. The ends lost 5 bases at V and 4 bases at J; junction bases unmatched: 4. The length of the CDR3 is 14 residues. Germline V CDR1 and CDR2: MNHEY, SVGAGI. CDR3 amino acids: CASSQGQGAYEQYF. For the CDR3, the DNA is TGTGCCAGCAGTCAAGGACAGGGGGCATACGAGCAGTACTTC.